This T cell receptor (beta chain) was obtained from a study of OX40 agonist ivuxolimab in advanced cancers. Study at large: Ivuxolimab was administered intravenously to patients at 0.01 to 10 mg/kg every 2 weeks. Findings of the study overall: On average, CD8+ T cells showed a greater number of expanded clones than CD4+.

Some clones are missing from TCRdb's copy, which holds only in-frame ones; the method was immunoSEQ multiplex PCR. The data hold over 25,000 clones, with 80% to 90% observed a single time. In germline, CDR1 is SGDLS, CDR2 YYNGEE. The CDR3 runs to 18 residues. The junction had 9 bases not matched to a gene; V was cut back by 1 base and J by 0 bases. Cycle 7 day 1, cycle 4 day 1, and baseline were the timepoints at which blood was sampled. A note on this clone: The target antigen is unknown.

This TCR derives from an adult with an advanced solid tumor such as melanoma, head and neck, liver or kidney cancer. V is TRBV9 and J is TRBJ2-2; 7 bases fit TRBD2. The source was CD4+ or CD8+ T cells sorted from blood, collected in a trial of the OX40 agonist ivuxolimab. The CDR3 DNA is TGTGCCAGCAGCGTACCCCTACGGCTAGCGGCGAACACCGGGGAGCTGTTTTTT. Its protein is CASSVPLRLAANTGELFF.